This T cell receptor beta chain was found in a study of chemoradiotherapy in HPV16-positive cancers. Study at large: Candidate HPV-specific T-cell clones and common TCR motifs came from functional assays in two HPV16-positive patients. Study outcomes and limitations: Functional assays defining HPV-specific T cells used only a couple of HPV16-positive patients. Better recurrence-free survival went with HPV-responsive T-cell expansion in HPV16-positive patients.

CDR3 length equals 14 residues. Germline V gene sequence: CDR1 LNHDA, CDR2 SQIVND (reference sequence). V shed 5 bases and J shed 5 bases, with 16 bases lying between them. With respect to this clone: Its target is unknown.

The repertoire was sequenced with immunoSEQ multiplex PCR; TCRdb's copy has only in-frame clones and lacks some. The table has 9,500 to 15,000 clones, 88% seen once; the top ten hold less than 3%. Material: blood, obtained from a patient who underwent chemoradiotherapy. The origin of this receptor is a human donor with HPV-associated anogenital cancer. The J gene is TRBJ2-7, the V gene TRBV19; D possibly corresponds to TRBD1 (6 bases). The CDR3, as DNA: TGTGCCAGTAGTTGGGGGCAGGGTGGCGACGAGCAGTACTTC. Protein: CASSWGQGGDEQYF.